This TCR beta chain was identified during a study of vaccination and CD4 T cells after COVID-19. Study-wide context: Taking of post-vaccine samples occurred a median around 70 days after dose two (range 14 to 241).

Notes on this clonotype: As yet, its antigen is unknown.

V shed 4 bases and J 3 bases; nucleotides not matched to a gene: 5. Germline lookup yields CDR1 SNHLY and CDR2 FYNNEI. The CDR3 is 15 amino acids. As for treatment: 10-day PBMC culture with coronavirus spike peptide pools or control peptides (ViraFEST assay). ViraFEST enlarged antigen-specific T cell populations with peptide pools and afterwards sequenced TCRs. The culture of some 2.1 million PBMCs per well included around 10 IU/ml IL-2 and roughly 9.7 ug/ml peptide pools. Sequence data for DNA of cultured CD4+ T cells were generated by the Oncomine TCR Beta short-read assay. Each CDR3 protein is one row after TCRdb ran MiXCR on the PCR reads. The sample has about 14,000 distinct CDR3 sequences, about 30% seen once; the top ten hold roughly 21%.

The sequencing input was cultured CD4+ T cells from blood. The sequence was collected from a human donor with COVID-19. The rearrangement joins TRBV2 to TRBJ2-3; TRBD2 matches at 9 bases. DNA of the CDR3: TGTGCCAGCAGTGTGGCGGGGGGGCCAACAGATACGCAGTATTTT. Residues: CASSVAGGPTDTQYF.